Listed below are T cell receptor beta chains from one sample, sequenced in a study. TCRdb redid the calling of the RT-PCR reads with MiXCR, one entry per CDR3 protein. The sample carries 550,000 to 750,000 distinct CDR3 sequences, 14% recorded once. Material for sequencing was memory CD4+ T cells from blood. The receptors stem from a female donor in good health, serving as a healthy control. Both conserved end residues are part of each CDR3. The D gene is left open where the match is weak. Clone size, where shown, is once, few, many, or a class for clones that have expanded.

CDR3 protein	CDR3 DNA	D gene	V gene	J gene	clone size
CASSVDGGADTQYF	TGTGCCAGCAGCGTAGATGGGGGGGCAGATACGCAGTATTTT	TRBD2	TRBV9	TRBJ2-3	-
CASSSSAGYEQYF	TGTGCCAGCAGCTCCTCCGCCGGCTACGAGCAGTACTTC	-	TRBV7-2	TRBJ2-7	many
CASTETGTNYGYTF	TGTGCCAGCACGGAGACAGGGACAAACTATGGCTACACCTTC	TRBD1	TRBV7-9	TRBJ1-2	many
CASSFRVADTQYF	TGTGCCAGCAGTTTCCGGGTTGCCGATACGCAGTATTTT	-	TRBV27	TRBJ2-3	-
CSPTSPERDQYF	TGCAGTCCAACTTCCCCCGAGCGGGACCAGTACTTC	TRBD2	TRBV20-1	TRBJ2-7	few
CASSPTPGTEAFF	TGTGCCAGCAGCCCCACCCCAGGGACTGAAGCTTTCTTT	-	TRBV7-7	TRBJ1-1	-
CASSLGQGRFSGNTIYF	TGTGCCAGCAGCCTGGGACAGGGCCGATTTTCTGGAAACACCATATATTTT	TRBD1	TRBV5-5	TRBJ1-3	few
CATSKGGSIREQYF	TGTGCCACCAGCAAGGGGGGGTCGATTCGCGAGCAGTACTTC	-	TRBV15	TRBJ2-7	many
CASSLEPPGQGSVEQYF	TGCGCCAGCAGCTTGGAGCCCCCGGGACAGGGGTCCGTCGAGCAGTACTTC	TRBD1	TRBV5-1	TRBJ2-7	few
CASSRLDLRWETQYF	TGTGCCAGCTCAAGGCTCGATCTGCGGTGGGAGACCCAGTACTTC	-	TRBV18	TRBJ2-5	-
CASSLDVVPEAFF	TGTGCCAGCAGCCTGGACGTCGTCCCTGAAGCTTTCTTT	-	TRBV7-9	TRBJ1-1	-
CASNNRGGEKLFF	TGTGCCAGCAATAACAGGGGAGGCGAAAAACTGTTTTTT	TRBD1	TRBV6-6	TRBJ1-4	-
CASSLGAHGYTF	TGTGCCAGCAGTCTGGGGGCGCACGGCTACACCTTC	-	TRBV25-1	TRBJ1-2	-
CASTPQGTGIGQPQHF	TGTGCCAGTACCCCACAAGGGACAGGGATCGGTCAGCCCCAGCATTTT	TRBD1	TRBV19	TRBJ1-5	-
CSARPRGVELHEQFF	TGCAGTGCTAGGCCCCGGGGGGTGGAGCTCCATGAGCAGTTCTTC	TRBD2	TRBV20-1	TRBJ2-1	many
CATSDLRGGVTGYEQYF	TGTGCCACCAGTGATTTGAGGGGGGGGGTGACGGGCTACGAGCAGTACTTC	-	TRBV24-1	TRBJ2-7	few
CSAAGPRTYGYTF	TGCAGTGCCGCGGGGCCGAGGACCTATGGCTACACCTTC	-	TRBV20-1	TRBJ1-2	few
CASSLVQGHSPLHF	TGTGCCAGCAGCTTAGTACAGGGGCATTCACCCCTCCACTTT	TRBD1	TRBV7-8	TRBJ1-6	few
CSERTVGDTQYF	TGCAGCGAACGTACGGTCGGGGATACGCAGTATTTT	-	TRBV29-1	TRBJ2-3	many
CASSPGGTDEKLFF	TGCGCCAGCAGCCCCGGGGGGACGGATGAAAAACTGTTTTTT	-	TRBV5-1	TRBJ1-4	-
CASSLAGPVVEAFF	TGTGCCAGCAGTTTGGCAGGGCCTGTCGTTGAAGCTTTCTTT	-	TRBV28	TRBJ1-1	few
CASSRQGSNQPQHF	TGTGCCAGCAGCCGACAGGGCAGCAATCAGCCCCAGCATTTT	TRBD1	TRBV4-2	TRBJ1-5	many